Shown below are 29 T cell receptor beta chains from a single sample sequenced in a study of T cells in localized non-small cell lung cancer. Clones were sequenced by immunoSEQ multiplex PCR, and TCRdb holds only the in-frame ones, with some missing. The table lists about 59,000 clones, around 90% of them singletons, with about 20% in the top ten. This material consisted of peripheral blood, taken before any cancer treatment. These receptors all stem from a man between 40 and 70 years old with stage I squamous cell lung carcinoma.

For the CDR3, the DNA is TGTGCCAGCAGTGACCCCTCCCCGGCTAGCGGGGACCCCAATGAGCAGTTCTTC. Its translation: CASSDPSPASGDPNEQFF. The genes are TRBV25-1 and TRBJ2-1; 9 bases align to TRBD2. The germline gives CDR1 MGHDK, CDR2 SYGVNS. This CDR3 has 18 amino acids. The ends lost 3 bases at V and 6 bases at J; junction bases unmatched: 15.

This chain uses TRBV21-1 with TRBJ1-5; TRBD1 is the table's D call, not checked against the DNA. TRBV21-1 is shown as a pseudogene. This CDR3 is built from 13 residues. CDR3 residues: CASSSQGRQPQHF. Here the CDR3 DNA reads TGTGCCAGCAGCTCACAGGGTCGACAGCCCCAGCATTTT.

The gene calls are TRBV7-2 and TRBJ2-7; D perhaps matches TRBD2 (5 bases). V lost 5 bases, J lost 3 bases, and 11 bases lay in between. CDR3 length: 13 residues. Looked up from germline, CDR1 is SGHTA and CDR2 is FQGNSA. CDR3 coding DNA: TGTGCCAGCAGCCCCTTTGGAGGCTACGAGCAGTACTTC. It specifies CASSPFGGYEQYF. Looking up the rest from reference TRBV7-2 and TRBJ2-7 gives the full variable domain: GAGVSQSPSNKVTEKGKDVELRCDPISGHTALYWYRQSLGQGLEFLIYFQGNSAPDKSGLPSDRFSAERTGGSVSTLTIQRTQQEDSAVYLCASSPFGGYEQYFGPGTRLTVT.

The chain joins TRBV7-9 to TRBJ1-2; D might be TRBD1 (6 bases). The V end lost 4 bases, the J end lost 3 bases, and 18 bases lay between the germline ends. There are 16 residues in the CDR3. The germline CDR1 and CDR2 sequences are SEHNR and FQNEAQ (reference sequence). This CDR3 is CASSSQRARTDYGYTF. In DNA form, the CDR3 reads TGTGCCAGCAGCTCCCAAAGAGCCAGGACAGACTATGGCTACACCTTC.

The chain is built from TRBV27 and TRBJ2-7; the match to TRBD1 covers 11 bases. J lost 0 bases, V lost 7 bases, and 8 bases had no gene match. This CDR3 region has 16 residues. Germline values: CDR1 MNHEY, CDR2 SMNVEV (reference sequence). The chain's CDR3 is CASTPSGTGGSYEQYF. CDR3 sequence (DNA): TGTGCCAGCACCCCTAGTGGGACAGGGGGCTCCTACGAGCAGTACTTC.

The chain uses TRBV18 and TRBJ2-2; unclear D gene. Germline V gene lookup returns CDR1 KGHSH and CDR2 LQKENI. The CDR3 sequence is 13 residues long. V shed 2 bases and J shed 3 bases, with 4 bases lying between them. The CDR3, as DNA: TGTGCCAGCTCACCATCGGACACCGGGGAGCTGTTTTTT. Its translation is CASSPSDTGELFF.

This chain connects TRBV9 to TRBJ1-4, with a possible D match to TRBD1 (5 bases). There are 14 residues in the CDR3. Trimming stripped 0 bases from V and 5 bases from J, with 8 bases between. CDR1 is SGDLS and CDR2 is YYNGEE in the germline V gene. Written as DNA, the CDR3 is TGTGCCAGCAGCGTAGAGGGGTCAAATGAAAAACTGTTTTTT. Residues: CASSVEGSNEKLFF.

V usage is TRBV5-1 and J usage is TRBJ2-1, with TRBD2 as a possible D gene (6 bases). Germline V gives CDR1 SGHRS, CDR2 YFSETQ. The CDR3 runs 14 residues. The germline V and J ends were trimmed by 3 bases and 7 bases, with 14 bases remaining between them. The CDR3 nucleotides are TGCGCCAGCAGCTCTCTAGCGAGGGTAAATGAGCAGTTCTTC. Protein product: CASSSLARVNEQFF.

The chain combines TRBV6-5 with TRBJ2-1, with D possibly matching TRBD1 (6 bases). This CDR3 comprises 13 residues. Per the germline V gene, CDR1 is MNHEY and CDR2 is SVGAGI. Trimming shortened V by 0 bases and J by 12 bases, and 12 bases separated the two germline ends. In DNA, the CDR3 is TGTGCCAGCAGTTACTCGAGGGGGAAATGGCAGTTCTTC. It yields the protein CASSYSRGKWQFF.

The chain uses TRBV28 and TRBJ1-5; D gene uncertain. Germline loops: CDR1 MDHEN, CDR2 SYDVKM. V was cut by 7 bases and J by 2 bases, with 6 bases left in between. The CDR3 has 12 amino acids. In DNA form, the CDR3 reads TGTGCCAGCATCTACGGCAATCAGCCCCAGCATTTT. This translates into CASIYGNQPQHF.

The genes are TRBV27 and TRBJ2-5; perhaps TRBD1 as D (6 bases). Germline V gene sequence: CDR1 MNHEY, CDR2 SMNVEV (reference sequence). The germline V and J ends were trimmed by 3 bases and 4 bases, with 18 bases remaining between them. The CDR3 length is 16 residues. CDR3 loop: CASSFSATGRGETQYF. CDR3 DNA: TGTGCCAGCAGTTTTAGTGCGACAGGCCGGGGAGAGACCCAGTACTTC.

This chain links TRBV4-1 with TRBJ1-2; no clear D gene. Germline V gene data show CDR1 as MGHRA and CDR2 as YSYEKL. V lost 1 base, J lost 7 bases, and 16 bases lay in between. CDR3 size: 15 residues. The CDR3 here is CASSQGSGVSAGYTF. The CDR3 DNA follows: TGCGCCAGCAGCCAAGGGTCAGGAGTTTCAGCTGGCTACACCTTC.

This chain links TRBV7-2 with TRBJ1-4; D ambiguous. Trimming took off 1 base at V and 6 bases at J, with 12 bases between the two ends. Per germline, CDR1 SGHTA and CDR2 FQGNSA. CDR3 length: 15 amino acids. CDR3 amino acids: CASSLEGLIDEKLFF. Written as DNA, the CDR3 is TGTGCCAGCAGCTTAGAGGGCCTTATTGATGAAAAACTGTTTTTT.

V is TRBV5-8 and J is TRBJ1-1; 11 bases map to TRBD1. The CDR3 covers 14 residues. V gave up 0 bases and J gave up 9 bases; unmatched junction bases: 4. Germline CDR1 and CDR2: SGHTS and YDEGEE. CDR3 DNA: TGTGCCAGCAGCTTGGGGGACAGGGGGACAAAAGCTTTCTTT. This gives the protein CASSLGDRGTKAFF.

This clone has only one observation. The chain employs TRBV27 and TRBJ1-6, with 8 positions matching TRBD1. The CDR3 contains 15 residues. Germline lookup yields CDR1 MNHEY and CDR2 SMNVEV (reference sequence). V dropped 5 bases and J dropped 8; count of bases not matched to a gene: 8. This chain's CDR3 is CASSTRTGRDSPLHF. CDR3 in DNA: TGTGCCAGCAGTACCAGGACAGGGCGGGATTCACCCCTCCACTTT.

Within the sample, this clone is medium-sized. The CDR3 DNA follows: TGTGCCAGCAGTGAAGCTCCGGTTGGCAACACTGAAGCTTTCTTT. It translates to CASSEAPVGNTEAFF. The chain uses TRBV6-1 and TRBJ1-1; no definite D call. CDR3 length: 15 residues. Germline V CDR1 and CDR2: MNHNS, SASEGT. V was shortened by 0 bases and J by 2 bases, with 10 bases between the two germline ends.

In its sample, this clone was seen once. The chain combines TRBV18 with TRBJ1-2, with TRBD1 matching 7 bases. The V segment lost 2 bases and the J segment 6 bases; nucleotides outside the gene matches: 3. CDR1 KGHSH and CDR2 LQKENI come from the germline V gene. CDR3 length: 13 residues. This CDR3 reads CASSPNTGDGYTF. The CDR3, as DNA: TGTGCCAGCTCACCAAACACAGGGGATGGCTACACCTTC.

The rearrangement joins TRBV7-2 to TRBJ1-5; tentatively, D is TRBD1 (6 bases). Per germline, CDR1 SGHTA and CDR2 FQGNSA. Trimming left V 4 bases short and J 3 bases short, with 13 bases between. The CDR3 runs to 15 residues. In nucleotides, the CDR3 is TGTGCCAGCAGCTCAGCAGGGGATCTCAATCAGCCCCAGCATTTT. Translating it yields CASSSAGDLNQPQHF.

J is TRBJ2-3 and V is TRBV4-3, with TRBD2 as a possible D gene (6 bases). Between the trimmed V and J ends, which lost 0 bases and 1 base, there was a span of 8 bases. Looked up from germline, CDR1 is LGHNA and CDR2 is YSLEER. The CDR3 has 15 amino acids. The CDR3 loop is CASSQDKRGTDTQYF. As DNA, the CDR3 is TGCGCCAGCAGCCAAGATAAGCGGGGCACAGATACGCAGTATTTT.

This chain connects TRBV9 to TRBJ2-7, with 10 nucleotides matching TRBD2. The V gene end was trimmed by 3 bases and the J gene end by 0 bases; junction bases not matched to a gene: 6. Germline CDR1 is SGDLS and CDR2 is YYNGEE. There are 16 residues in the CDR3. The CDR3 DNA reads as TGTGCCAGCAGCGACCCCCTAGCGGGAGACTCCTACGAGCAGTACTTC. Translating gives CASSDPLAGDSYEQYF.

The rearrangement joins TRBV4-1 to TRBJ1-2, with TRBD1 as a possible D gene (6 bases). Trimming took 3 bases from V and 0 from J, leaving 14 bases between them. This CDR3 is built from 16 residues. Germline CDR1 and CDR2: MGHRA and YSYEKL. DNA for the CDR3: TGCGCCAGCAGCCACCTCCAGGGGTTAGCTAACTATGGCTACACCTTC. Amino acid sequence: CASSHLQGLANYGYTF.

The chain carries TRBV5-6 and TRBJ2-2; 7 bases fit TRBD2. J gave up 4 bases and V 6 bases, and 18 bases lay outside the gene matches. Germline CDR1 and CDR2: SGHDT and YYEEEE. The CDR3 is 18 residues long. DNA of the CDR3: TGTGCCAGCACCTCCTTGACAGCTGCGGGAGCAGTCACCGGGGAGCTGTTTTTT. This translates into CASTSLTAAGAVTGELFF.

The genes are TRBV28 and TRBJ2-3; TRBD1 agrees at 7 bases. V shed 6 bases and J 6 bases; nucleotides not matched to a gene: 6. The CDR3 sequence is 13 residues long. The germline gives CDR1 MDHEN, CDR2 SYDVKM. CDR3 bases: TGTGCCAGCAGGAACAGGGGTGCCGATACGCAGTATTTT. Translation: CASRNRGADTQYF.

This chain connects TRBV4-3 to TRBJ2-3; 12 bases align to TRBD2. J lost 0 bases, V lost 3 bases, and 4 bases had no gene match. The CDR3 sequence is 17 residues long. The germline V gene encodes CDR1 LGHNA and CDR2 YSLEER. Here the CDR3 reads CASSQLAGGDSTDTQYF. In nucleotides, the CDR3 is TGCGCCAGCAGCCAGCTAGCGGGAGGGGATAGCACAGATACGCAGTATTTT.

The gene calls are TRBV15 and TRBJ1-1; D unclear. The germline V gene encodes CDR1 LNHNV and CDR2 YYDKDF (reference sequence). V was shortened by 3 bases and J by 2 bases, with 7 bases between the two germline ends. The CDR3 totals 13 residues. The CDR3 region is CATSREINTEAFF. The DNA of the CDR3 is TGTGCCACCAGCAGGGAAATCAACACTGAAGCTTTCTTT.

The rearrangement joins TRBV28 to TRBJ2-2, with D tentatively TRBD1 (5 bases). Germline values: CDR1 MDHEN, CDR2 SYDVKM. The CDR3 extends over 17 amino acids. V was trimmed by 7 bases and J by 0 bases, leaving 18 bases between them. This CDR3 is CASTLSKGRPNTGELFF. In nucleotides, the CDR3 is TGTGCCAGCACCCTCTCCAAGGGGCGTCCGAACACCGGGGAGCTGTTTTTT.

This clone has only a few counts. V gene TRBV11-3 combines with J gene TRBJ2-2; a weak D match, TRBD1 (6 bases). This CDR3 comprises 14 residues. Trimming took 6 bases from V and 6 from J, leaving 14 bases between them. In germline, CDR1 is SGHNT, CDR2 YENEEA. The CDR3 sequence: CASSITGFAGELFF. The CDR3 region has the DNA TGTGCCAGCAGTATTACAGGGTTTGCCGGGGAGCTGTTTTTT.

The V call is TRBV11-2, the J call TRBJ2-3; 11 bases agree with TRBD2. V trimming: 2 bases; J trimming: 0 bases; junction bases outside the gene matches: 7. Per germline, CDR1 SGHAT and CDR2 FQNNGV. The length of the CDR3 is 18 residues. CDR3 nucleotide sequence: TGTGCCAGCAGCTTACAACTAGCGGGAGTCCTTAGCACAGATACGCAGTATTTT. Translation: CASSLQLAGVLSTDTQYF.

A single count supports this clone. The rearrangement joins TRBV28 to TRBJ1-4; no reliable D call. The CDR3 consists of 15 residues. Trimming removed 6 bases from V and 4 bases from J, with 15 bases in between. The germline V gene has CDR1 MDHEN and CDR2 SYDVKM. CDR3 DNA sequence: TGTGCCAGCAGCCTCGGGCTTGGGGATAATGAAAAACTGTTTTTT. This gives the protein CASSLGLGDNEKLFF.